This T cell receptor (beta chain) was captured by sequencing in a study of blood T cell repertoires in COVID-19. In the study overall: Italy, Spain and the United States were the sources of the convalescent and acute COVID-19 samples. In each case, the material was cDNA or gDNA derived from T cells, B-cell-depleted T cells, or PBMCs.

CDR1 is SNHLY, CDR2 FYNNEI, per germline. V was trimmed by 10 bases and J by 1 base, leaving 13 bases between them. CDR3 length equals 13 residues. In the source study's methods: The authors estimated nucleated cell counts from reference gene primer amplification. The data were produced by immunoSEQ multiplex PCR, yet TCRdb's version contains in-frame clones alone and is incomplete. V and J calls and clone size are those listed in that table; D and trimming were worked out from the DNA. The sample carries approximately 50,000 clones, approximately 85% recorded once. The sequenced sample consisted of peripheral blood. This TCR was recovered from a man aged 60 to 69 with acute or convalescent COVID-19. V gene TRBV2 combines with J gene TRBJ2-5; D ambiguous. The CDR3 DNA reads as TGTGCCACCACCACCAGGTCCCAAGAGACCCAGTACTTC. Its translation: CATTTRSQETQYF.